This T cell receptor beta chain was captured by sequencing in a study of brain T cells in children with intractable seizures. Study-wide findings and caveats: Absence of clones before surgery may stem from lower sequencing depth. HCMV serostatus was not known, and viral specificity came from CDR3 similarity only.

With respect to this clone: Its antigen is not known.

CDR3 length: 17 residues. The V gene lost 4 bases and the J gene lost 3 bases, with 22 bases spanning the gap. The V gene's germline CDR1 is MDHEN and CDR2 SYDVKM. As to time point: blood from clinic visit 5 months post-surgery; TSC patient then seizure free. Generated by immunoSEQ multiplex PCR, the TCRdb table keeps only in-frame clones and is missing some. The sample yields about 350,000 clones, 93% seen once. The V and J genes are TRBV28 and TRBJ2-7, with TRBD2 as a possible D gene (5 bases). The TCR was taken from a boy under two years old with tuberous sclerosis and intractable seizures. Specimen: peripheral blood, collected 4 to 5 months after surgery. The CDR3 DNA sequence: TGTGCCAGCAGTTCCATTCCCGGACTCTGGCAGGTCTACGAGCAGTACTTC. This gives the protein CASSSIPGLWQVYEQYF.